This record concerns one T cell receptor (beta chain) sequence. Trimming cost V 8 bases and J 5 bases, with 16 bases left between them. CDR1 and CDR2 (germline): ENHRY, SYGVKD. This CDR3 has 13 residues. The entry originates in a study of blood T cell repertoires in COVID-19. Per the study methods: Scientists estimated how many nucleated cells there were by amplifying reference gene primers. Sequencing was performed with immunoSEQ multiplex PCR; in TCRdb, only in-frame clones are kept and a portion is missing. V and J calls and clone size are those listed in that table; D and trimming were worked out from the DNA. The table lists 350,000 to 550,000 clones, 75% to 90% of them singletons.

Specimen: peripheral blood. The clonotype comes from a woman in her twenties or thirties with acute or convalescent COVID-19. The rearrangement links TRBV10-3 to TRBJ2-7; maybe TRBD2 (5 bases). CDR3 DNA sequence: TGTGCCATCGAGGCGGCCGTCGGGGACGAGCAGTACTTC. This translates into CAIEAAVGDEQYF.